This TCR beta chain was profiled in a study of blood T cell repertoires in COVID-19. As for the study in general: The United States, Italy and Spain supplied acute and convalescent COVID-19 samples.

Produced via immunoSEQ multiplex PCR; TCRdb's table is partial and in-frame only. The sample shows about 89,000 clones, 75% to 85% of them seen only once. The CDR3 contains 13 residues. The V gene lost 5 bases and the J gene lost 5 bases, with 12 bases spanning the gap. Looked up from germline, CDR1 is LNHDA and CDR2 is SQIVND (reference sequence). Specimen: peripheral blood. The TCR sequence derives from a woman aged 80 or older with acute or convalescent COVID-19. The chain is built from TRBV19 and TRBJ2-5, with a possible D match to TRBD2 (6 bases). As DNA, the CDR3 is TGTGCCAGTAGTTCACCGGGACTTGAGACCCAGTACTTC. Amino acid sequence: CASSSPGLETQYF.